This entry is about one T cell receptor beta chain. The sample belongs to a study of T cell changes during pregnancy in multiple sclerosis. Libraries were prepared by immunoSEQ multiplex PCR; TCRdb keeps only in-frame clonotypes and omits some of them. The sample comprises over 55,000 clones, 90% to 95% of which are singletons, and 3.5% rests with the top ten. This TCR came from a female donor with multiple sclerosis, enrolled in a pregnancy study. Sequenced here: CD8+ T cells from peripheral blood mononuclear cells, sampled in the third trimester of pregnancy.

The CDR3 DNA reads as TGCGCCAGCAGCCGCGCCCTGGCGGGAGGGCGAGAGGGCACAGATACGCAGTATTTT. Translating gives CASSRALAGGREGTDTQYF. The chain has TRBV5-1 and TRBJ2-3; 9 bases fit TRBD2. CDR1 SGHRS and CDR2 YFSETQ come from the germline V gene. CDR3 length equals 19 residues. The J segment lost 1 base and the V segment lost 4 bases, leaving 16 bases of the junction unmatched.